This TCR beta chain is drawn from a study of shared clonotypes between healthy human individuals. Study conclusions and caveats: Specimens sampled were limited to blood, with tissue repertoires likely differing.

The assay was carried out at the deep level. Original data processing: ImmunoSEQ output lacked quality scores and full-length reads, limiting matched filtering. Repertoires were generated with immunoSEQ multiplex PCR, while TCRdb's copy carries only in-frame clones and drops some. The V and J calls and clone size were taken over from that table, and D and trimming were inferred from the DNA. The sample lists millions of clones; more than 90% were seen once. The study drew its donors from healthy HIV-negative adults without recent acute infections or vaccinations. Notes on this clone: What it binds is not known.

The V and J ends lost 0 bases and 5 bases respectively, with 7 bases between them. CDR1 PRHDT and CDR2 FYEKMQ come from the germline V gene (reference sequence). The CDR3 spans 13 residues. This clonotype was sampled from a man aged 18 to 29 in good health. Sequenced input: naive CD4+ T cells sorted from blood. Regarding subset: CD45RA+ positively selected. V and J are TRBV13 and TRBJ1-2; D gene uncertain. CDR3 sequence: CASSLGRGYGYTF. For the CDR3, the DNA is TGTGCCAGCAGCTTAGGCCGAGGGTATGGCTACACCTTC.